This TCR beta chain appears in the sequencing data of a study of T cells in tuberculosis. Sequencing used immunoSEQ multiplex PCR; TCRdb keeps in-frame clones, though not all of them. This table holds about 40,000 clones, roughly 95% found once. This sample's time point: new active TB diagnosis, blood taken before or within 7 days of starting treatment. Confirmation came from sputum smear and/or culture positivity for M. tuberculosis. Each clinical donor contributed on average approximately 100,000 T cells from unsorted cryopreserved PBMC. This sequence was found in an adult with tuberculosis. The sample was PBMCs, taken at tuberculosis diagnosis.

The CDR3 DNA sequence: TGCGCCAGCAGCGGACGGACAGTGGGAGAGCCCCAGCATTTT. It is translated as CASSGRTVGEPQHF. This chain uses TRBV4-1 with TRBJ1-5; D may be TRBD1 (6 bases). V was shortened by 5 bases and J by 8 bases, with 16 bases between the two germline ends. CDR1 MGHRA and CDR2 YSYEKL come from the germline V gene. The CDR3 loop spans 14 amino acids.